This T cell receptor (beta chain) was recovered during a study of shared clonotypes between healthy human individuals. Across the whole study: CD8 memory received one plate per donor, CD8 naive two, CD4 memory three and CD4 naive three.

CD4+ cells yielded CD45RA+ naive and CD45RA-negative memory subsets. The protocol was immunoSEQ multiplex PCR, while the TCRdb copy is restricted to in-frame clones and leaves out a portion. The sample holds 2 million to 3 million clones, more than 85% seen once. Study results and caveats: When compared with the clonotypes that were shared by all four sorted-subset donors, the non-shared clonotypes turned out to have lower generation probabilities. Among donors, clonotype sharing was expected to be affected by sequencing depth.

The V and J ends lost 3 bases and 0 bases, in that order; junction bases with no gene match: 12. The CDR3 totals 18 residues. Germline V gene lookup returns CDR1 MDHEN and CDR2 SYDVKM. As concerns this clone: What it binds is unknown.

The TCR originated in a man between 18 and 29 years old in good health. Some clones in this sample may be carry-over from other donors' samples. The source material was naive CD4+ T cells from PBMCs. Subset specified: CD45RA+ positively selected. This chain links TRBV28 with TRBJ2-7; 9 bases match TRBD2. The CDR3 sequence is CASSFPRTSAFGSYEQYF. CDR3 coding DNA: TGTGCCAGCAGTTTTCCACGGACTAGCGCGTTCGGCTCCTACGAGCAGTACTTC.